This TCR beta chain was recovered during a study of blood T cell repertoires in COVID-19. The overall study: Some COVID-19 samples were acute and others convalescent; all came from the United States, Italy and Spain. In each case, the material was cDNA or gDNA derived from T cells, B-cell-depleted T cells, or PBMCs.

The CDR3 totals 13 residues. V was pared by 2 bases and J by 5 bases, with 9 bases between. Germline V gene sequence: CDR1 SGDLS, CDR2 YYNGEE. As handled by the study authors: Reference gene primer amplification yielded estimated nucleated cell counts. The method was immunoSEQ multiplex PCR; TCRdb's version includes in-frame clones alone and lacks a portion of them. The DNA was the basis for D and trimming; V, J and clone size are from that table. The data show about 76,000 clones, roughly 80% seen once. The sequence derives from a woman aged 55-70 years with acute or convalescent COVID-19. The specimen was peripheral blood. The genes are TRBV9 and TRBJ2-3, with D perhaps TRBD2 (6 bases). CDR3 residues: CASSVRGIDTQYF. The DNA for the CDR3 is TGTGCCAGCAGCGTCCGGGGGATAGATACGCAGTATTTT.